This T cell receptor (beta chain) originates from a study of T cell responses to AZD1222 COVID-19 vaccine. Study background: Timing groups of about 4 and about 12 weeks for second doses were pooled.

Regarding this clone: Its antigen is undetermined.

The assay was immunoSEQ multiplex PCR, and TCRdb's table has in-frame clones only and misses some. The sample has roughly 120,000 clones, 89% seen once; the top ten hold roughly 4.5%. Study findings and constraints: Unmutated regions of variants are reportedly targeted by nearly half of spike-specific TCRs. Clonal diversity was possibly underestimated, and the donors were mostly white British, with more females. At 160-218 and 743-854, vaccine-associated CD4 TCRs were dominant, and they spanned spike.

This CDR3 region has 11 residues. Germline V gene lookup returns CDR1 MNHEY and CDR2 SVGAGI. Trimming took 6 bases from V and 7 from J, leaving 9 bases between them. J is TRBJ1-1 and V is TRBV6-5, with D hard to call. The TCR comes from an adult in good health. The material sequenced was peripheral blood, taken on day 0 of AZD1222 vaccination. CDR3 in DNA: TGTGCCAGCAGGGGGAGCCGTGAAGCTTTCTTT. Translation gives CASRGSREAFF.